This T cell receptor beta chain was retrieved from a study of T cell responses to AZD1222 COVID-19 vaccine. Data came from immunoSEQ multiplex PCR; TCRdb stores just in-frame clones and leaves some out. The profile shows 90,000 to 140,000 clones, 88% of them singletons. This TCR was recovered from an adult in good health. Sequenced here: peripheral blood, sampled on day 0 of AZD1222 vaccination.

CDR3 region: CASSQDGRGLSTGELFF. The CDR3 nucleotides read TGTGCCAGCAGCCAAGACGGGAGGGGGCTTTCCACCGGGGAGCTGTTTTTT. The chain employs TRBV3-1 (or the pseudogene TRBV3-2) and TRBJ2-2, with D perhaps TRBD2 (8 bases). With 0 bases removed from V and 4 bases from J, the gap between germline ends came to 15 bases. This CDR3 is built from 17 residues. Germline-derived CDR1 and CDR2 are LGHDT and YNNKEL (reference sequence).